Below, one TCR beta chain is given with its context. The CDR3 covers 15 residues. Per the germline V gene, CDR1 is SGHVS and CDR2 is FQNEAQ. Germline trimming cut 5 bases from V and 5 bases from J; bases unmatched to any gene: 11. This specimen comes from a study of cytomegalovirus exposure and HLA in healthy donors. PCR used 60 Vbeta primers and 13 Jbeta primers. The protocol was immunoSEQ multiplex PCR, while the TCRdb copy is restricted to in-frame clones and leaves out a portion. The data contain 35,000 to 45,000 clones, around 72% of them singletons. V and J are TRBV7-8 and TRBJ1-1; 7 bases map to TRBD1. Sequenced material: PBMCs. The source of this sequence is a woman in her 30s in good health and CMV-seronegative. CDR3 sequence (DNA): TGTGCCAGCAGCAACCCCTACAGGGGTAGGACTGAAGCTTTCTTT. This codes for CASSNPYRGRTEAFF.